This TCR beta chain comes out of a study of T cells in Graves' hyperthyroidism and ophthalmopathy (dated by TCRdb to the late 2010s). With regard to the full study: Peripheral blood was collected at initial diagnosis, before any treatment. Once sampling was done, hyperthyroidism patients were given methimazole at a starting dose of 30 mg daily, whereas ophthalmopathy patients were given high-dose intravenous methylprednisolone. Prospective prediction of ophthalmopathy was tested in an independent validation cohort consisting of some 18 hyperthyroidism patients and more than 15 patients who later progressed to ophthalmopathy. In addition, the study compared T-cell repertoires in thyroid tissue and in blood from five to seven Graves' hyperthyroidism patients. The 100 or so discovery patients were randomly divided into training and test sets at a 7:3 ratio. The paper reports TCR Vbeta CDR3 sequencing of about 140 peripheral blood samples: around 45 ophthalmopathy, over 70 hyperthyroidism and around 17 progressor patients. To identify distinguishing TCR V-J signatures, a discovery cohort of roughly 100 patients was used, comprising under 45 with Graves' ophthalmopathy and around 60 with stable Graves' hyperthyroidism. What the authors observed across the whole study: Blood samples also contained most of the expanded thyroid clonotypes (frequency above 0.001), which suggests that blood repertoires may reflect thyroid immune responses. Ophthalmopathy was separated from stable hyperthyroidism by a 13 V-J signature model, with 87.88% sensitivity and about 81% specificity obtained in cross-validation and 80%/75% obtained in testing. Sample size was not statistically predetermined, and investigators were not blinded to group allocation. In validation, the model predicted progression to ophthalmopathy a median of about 6 months before onset, with over 55% sensitivity and just under 75% specificity.

Amplification of TCR beta CDR3 regions was carried out from RNA transcripts. A first-round RT-PCR of the TCR CDR3 used the HTBI primer set with the Qiagen OneStep RT-PCR kit. Libraries were constructed in a second round of multiplex PCR, after which size selection and purification were carried out. Paired-end sequencing of the libraries was performed with 100 bp reads on an Illumina HiSeq2000. Processing in the source paper ran as follows. SOAPnuke was used to process the raw data, throwing out any read that contained adapters or uncalled bases, had a mean Phred below 15, or lacked an exact constant-primer or identifier match. High-quality paired reads were merged using COPE v1.2.5, and each unique nucleotide sequence was defined as a clonotype. MiTCR v1.1 was used to align the clonotypes against IMGT TRBV, TRBD and TRBJ reference segments. The analysis was restricted to V-J combinations with a frequency above 0.0001, which together covered 99.2% of the repertoires. The TCS score was defined as F50 (clonal expansion) divided by E x V (chaos), with BLOSUM62-based TCRdist calculated between CDR3 peptides within each V-J. Welch's t-statistics and random forest reduced approximately 520 V-J features to roughly 13, which were used in a naive Bayes classifier (R e1071). The public reads were quality trimmed at Q25 with fastp and then assembled into clones with MiXCR by TCRdb, keeping productive beta chains. Rows matching on CDR3 protein sequence are summarized as one entry with the most common DNA and genes. These V and J calls are TCRdb output, not the study's own analysis. The table for this sample lists approximately 360,000 distinct CDR3 sequences; approximately 14% of them were counted only once. The ten largest clones represent about 27% of the sample.

Unmatched junction bases come to 3, with V trimmed by 2 bases and J by 9 bases. CDR1 SNHLY and CDR2 FYNNEI are derived from the germline V gene. The CDR3 contains 13 residues, cysteine and phenylalanine counted. Only CDR3 DNA remains: 39 bases, in frame from the first base. This clonotype was seen ten or more times. Its antigen is not yet known. The sample holds no much larger clone one base away, and base qualities are not on file. Hyperthyroidism patients were aged 18 to 65 years and newly diagnosed, with disease duration of less than 2 months. The study excluded patients with uncontrolled infections, other autoimmune diseases, pregnancy or lactation. Diagnoses were based on clinical symptoms, serum thyroxine and TRAb, thyroid ultrasound and orbital computed tomography. Blood from progressor patients was collected at the time of first diagnosis with hyperthyroidism, before any ophthalmopathy symptoms had appeared. Ficoll-Paque density gradient centrifugation was used to isolate PBMCs from about 9 ml of fresh peripheral blood. Progressor patients were defined as those initially diagnosed with Graves' hyperthyroidism in whom ophthalmopathy developed during follow-up. Trizol reagent was used to extract total RNA, and RNA quality was then checked on an Agilent 2100 Bioanalyzer.

The origin of this receptor is a woman aged 18-30 years with Graves' hyperthyroidism that later progressed to Graves' ophthalmopathy. Sequenced sample: blood. The chain is encoded by TRBV2 joined to TRBJ2-1, and 8 bases in between align with TRBD1. The CDR3 in this case is CASSEQGAGEQFF. The nucleotides read TGTGCCAGCAGTGAACAGGGGGCTGGTGAGCAGTTCTTC.